These 19 T cell receptor beta chains were all obtained from the same sample, sequenced in a study of Ad26.COV2.S vaccination and SARS-CoV-2 variants. Generated by immunoSEQ multiplex PCR, the TCRdb table keeps only in-frame clones and is missing some. The sample records hundreds of thousands of clones, about 90% being singletons. As to treatment: roughly 20 received Ad26.COV2.S at low or high dose, single or two shots; about 5 received placebo; per-sample allocation not given. Following the first vaccine or placebo injection, samples were taken on day 63. The input for sequencing was peripheral blood, taken in a trial of Ad26.COV2.S vaccine versus placebo. The receptors originated from a person aged 18-65 years who received the Ad26.COV2.S COVID-19 vaccine or a placebo.

This clone was seen only a few times. The chain links TRBV4-3 to TRBJ1-6; TRBD1 agrees at 12 bases. Per germline, CDR1 LGHNA and CDR2 YSLEER. Unmatched junction bases numbered 3, after V lost 1 base and J lost 14 bases. CDR3 size: 14 residues. The CDR3 is CASSQGGQGATLHF. CDR3 DNA: TGCGCCAGCAGCCAAGGGGGACAGGGGGCAACCCTCCACTTT.

The chain couples TRBV6-2 or TRBV6-3 to TRBJ2-5; 8 nucleotides match TRBD2. The trim removed 0 bases at V and 5 bases at J, leaving 17 bases unmatched. The CDR3 loop spans 19 amino acids. CDR1 is MNHEY and CDR2 is SVGEGT in the germline V gene. Written as DNA, the CDR3 is TGTGCCAGCAGTTACTCCAGGGCAGGGATCGGACTAGCTATGGAGACCCAGTACTTC. Its protein product is CASSYSRAGIGLAMETQYF.

This chain's CDR3 is CATSTQGGNTIYF. The DNA for the CDR3 is TGTGCCACCAGCACCCAGGGCGGAAACACCATATATTTT. The chain recombines TRBV15 with TRBJ1-3, with a weak D call TRBD1 (5 bases). The CDR3 has 13 amino acids. V lost 4 bases to trimming and J lost 4 bases, with 8 bases between them. Germline CDR1 LNHNV, CDR2 YYDKDF (reference sequence).

The CDR3 DNA follows: TGTGCCAGCAGCCAAGTTGGGGGCCCCCCGGTAGATACGCAGTATTTT. Amino acid sequence: CASSQVGGPPVDTQYF. The chain uses TRBV14 and TRBJ2-3, with D possibly matching TRBD1 (6 bases). This CDR3 has 16 residues. V gave up 1 base and J gave up 5 bases, with 16 bases separating them. Germline-derived CDR1 and CDR2 are SGHDN and FVKESK.

The chain carries TRBV18 and TRBJ2-1; D is undetermined. The CDR3 consists of 14 residues. V was shortened by 4 bases and J by 0 bases, with 7 bases between the two germline ends. The V gene's germline CDR1 is KGHSH and CDR2 LQKENI. The CDR3 reads CASSLSDSYNEQFF. CDR3 nucleotide sequence: TGTGCCAGCTCACTCTCGGACTCCTACAATGAGCAGTTCTTC.

This clone was picked up one time. The chain is built from TRBV25-1 and TRBJ1-3; D is possibly TRBD1 (5 bases). Germline V gene sequence: CDR1 MGHDK, CDR2 SYGVNS. Trimming cost V 1 base and J 4 bases, with 11 bases left between them. The CDR3 is 15 residues long. The CDR3 is CASSEWGGYGNTIYF. CDR3 coding DNA: TGTGCCAGCAGTGAATGGGGGGGTTACGGAAACACCATATATTTT.

This clone showed up just once. The chain combines TRBV18 with TRBJ2-7; TRBD2 agrees at 12 bases. V dropped 5 bases and J dropped 2; count of bases not matched to a gene: 4. CDR1 and CDR2 from the germline V gene are KGHSH and LQKENI. The CDR3 is made up of 15 amino acids. The CDR3 DNA sequence: TGTGCCAGCTCAGCTCTAGCGGGGGGGCCCTACGAGCAGTACTTC. Translated, it gives CASSALAGGPYEQYF.

Regarding this clone: The sample holds other DNA sequences that translate to the same CDR3. CDR3 bases: TGTGCCAGTAGTATGACTAGCGGCTCCTACAATGAGCAGTTCTTC. Translating gives CASSMTSGSYNEQFF. V usage is TRBV19 and J usage is TRBJ2-1, with 9 bases identical to TRBD2. CDR1 is LNHDA and CDR2 is SQIVND in the germline V gene (reference sequence). The V gene end was trimmed by 3 bases and the J gene end by 0 bases; junction bases not matched to a gene: 0. CDR3 length: 15 amino acids.

The chain couples TRBV15 to TRBJ2-5; 14 nucleotides match TRBD2. V lost 1 base and J lost 6; bases outside the gene matches: 7. Germline V lookup: CDR1 LNHNV, CDR2 YYDKDF (reference sequence). The CDR3 has 17 amino acids. The CDR3 reads CATSRVGGTSGGKTQYF. The CDR3 region has the DNA TGTGCCACCAGCAGAGTTGGCGGGACTAGCGGGGGCAAGACCCAGTACTTC.

The rearrangement uses TRBV7-2 and TRBJ2-7; 8 bases fit TRBD1. CDR3 length: 17 amino acids. V dropped 5 bases and J dropped 2; count of bases not matched to a gene: 14. Germline V lookup: CDR1 SGHTA, CDR2 FQGNSA. CDR3 sequence: CASSPRHGDRLAYEQYF. In DNA form, the CDR3 reads TGTGCCAGCAGCCCACGTCATGGGGACAGGCTTGCCTACGAGCAGTACTTC. Full variable domain (rest looked up from reference TRBV7-2 and TRBJ2-7): GAGVSQSPSNKVTEKGKDVELRCDPISGHTALYWYRQSLGQGLEFLIYFQGNSAPDKSGLPSDRFSAERTGGSVSTLTIQRTQQEDSAVYLCASSPRHGDRLAYEQYFGPGTRLTVT.

The V gene is TRBV7-2, the J gene TRBJ2-2; tentatively, D is TRBD1 (6 bases). V was pared by 5 bases and J by 0 bases, with 13 bases between. This CDR3 is 16 amino acids long. Germline values: CDR1 SGHTA, CDR2 FQGNSA. CDR3 sequence: CASSVTGTSNTGELFF. The CDR3 DNA reads as TGTGCCAGCAGCGTTACCGGGACATCGAACACCGGGGAGCTGTTTTTT.

The CDR3 protein is CASSSLAIAGGPGELFF. The CDR3 DNA reads TGTGCCAGCAGCTCCTTGGCGATAGCGGGAGGGCCCGGGGAGCTGTTTTTT. This sequence joins TRBV7-6 and TRBJ2-2; TRBD2 agrees at 11 bases. The germline V gene encodes CDR1 SGHVS and CDR2 FNYEAQ. V shed 4 bases, J shed 6 bases, and the junction held 10 bases outside the gene matches. This CDR3 is 17 amino acids long. Supplemented by reference TRBV7-6 and TRBJ2-2, the full variable domain reads GAGVSQSPRYKVTKRGQDVALRCDPISGHVSLYWYRQALGQGPEFLTYFNYEAQQDKSGLPNDRFSAERPEGSISTLTIQRTEQRDSAMYRCASSSLAIAGGPGELFFGEGSRLTVL.

J is TRBJ2-7 and V is TRBV27; D unresolved. Germline assignment: CDR1 MNHEY and CDR2 SMNVEV (reference sequence). V gave up 9 bases and J gave up 2 bases, with 17 bases separating them. The CDR3 has 14 residues. CDR3 coding DNA: TGTGCCAGTGGCAGCCCCTTAGAACCCTACGAGCAGTACTTC. This translates into CASGSPLEPYEQYF.

With regard to this clone: This specimen includes other DNA sequences encoding the same CDR3. This chain links TRBV3-1 (or the pseudogene TRBV3-2) with TRBJ2-7; D is undetermined. V was cut by 0 bases and J by 2 bases, with 5 bases left in between. This CDR3 is built from 13 residues. The germline V gene encodes CDR1 LGHDT and CDR2 YNNKEL (reference sequence). CDR3 nucleotides: TGTGCCAGCAGCCAAGAATCCGCCTACGAGCAGTACTTC. As protein: CASSQESAYEQYF.

The chain is built from TRBV6-6 and TRBJ2-1; 12 bases fit TRBD2. The V gene's germline CDR1 is MNHNY and CDR2 SVGAGI (reference sequence). The CDR3 spans 16 residues. J was trimmed by 7 bases and V by 5 bases; bases with no gene match: 9. The CDR3 region is CASSPLGLAGRNEQFF. CDR3 sequence (DNA): TGTGCCAGCAGTCCCCTGGGACTAGCGGGTAGGAATGAGCAGTTCTTC.

The chain is built from TRBV7-2 and TRBJ2-1; D is perhaps TRBD2 (5 bases). There are 12 residues in the CDR3. With 5 bases removed from V and 6 bases from J, the gap between germline ends came to 8 bases. The germline gives CDR1 SGHTA, CDR2 FQGNSA. The CDR3: CASSGAVNEQFF. The CDR3 DNA sequence: TGTGCCAGCAGCGGAGCGGTCAATGAGCAGTTCTTC. Full variable domain (outside the CDR3, taken from reference TRBV7-2 and TRBJ2-1): GAGVSQSPSNKVTEKGKDVELRCDPISGHTALYWYRQSLGQGLEFLIYFQGNSAPDKSGLPSDRFSAERTGGSVSTLTIQRTQQEDSAVYLCASSGAVNEQFFGPGTRLTVL.

The rearrangement links TRBV9 to TRBJ2-5; no clear D. Germline V lookup: CDR1 SGDLS, CDR2 YYNGEE. The V end lost 0 bases, the J end lost 5 bases, and 14 bases lay between the germline ends. This CDR3 region has 15 residues. CDR3 DNA: TGTGCCAGCAGCGTAGATCACAGCCGGCGGGAGACCCAGTACTTC. Amino acids: CASSVDHSRRETQYF.

This sequence joins TRBV30 and TRBJ1-2; 7 bases fit TRBD1. Trimming took 0 bases from V and 4 from J; bases not matched to a gene: 8. Germline V gives CDR1 GTSNPN, CDR2 SVGIG (reference sequence). This CDR3 comprises 15 residues. The CDR3 is CAWSVNNRGSYGYTF. The CDR3 nucleotides read TGTGCCTGGAGTGTAAATAACAGGGGCAGCTATGGCTACACCTTC.

The V call is TRBV5-6, the J call TRBJ2-3; D is possibly TRBD2 (6 bases). Deletions cut 3 bases from V and 2 bases from J, with 13 bases between. In germline, CDR1 is SGHDT, CDR2 YYEEEE. This CDR3 is 15 amino acids long. The chain's CDR3 is CASSSQTGDTDTQYF. In nucleotides, the CDR3 is TGTGCCAGCAGCTCCCAAACGGGGGACACAGATACGCAGTATTTT.